This T cell receptor beta chain is from a study of blood T cell repertoires in COVID-19. Libraries were prepared by immunoSEQ multiplex PCR; TCRdb keeps only in-frame clonotypes and omits some of them. This table has fewer than 450,000 clones, about 88% appearing once. Individuals aged about 18 to 89 years were recruited from 24 US areas. In germline, CDR1 is ENHRY, CDR2 SYGVKD. The V and J ends lost 0 bases and 8 bases, in that order; junction bases with no gene match: 5. The CDR3 length is 15 residues. Material for sequencing was PBMCs or T cells enriched from blood (not recorded which). The clonotype comes from a woman aged 18-29 years who had recovered from COVID-19. The rearrangement links TRBV10-3 to TRBJ1-4; TRBD1 matches at 8 bases. This chain's CDR3 is CAISESRQGNEKLFF. CDR3 DNA: TGTGCCATCAGTGAGTCCAGACAGGGGAACGAAAAACTGTTTTTT.